This T cell receptor beta chain was identified during a study of CD4 T cells in relation to SARS-CoV-2 and coronaviruses. For the study at large: TCR beta CDR3s were sequenced after 10-day antigen culture of PBMCs.

This CDR3 contains 11 residues. With V trimmed by 8 bases and J by 4 bases, 1 base remained unmatched. Germline lookup yields CDR1 SGHTA and CDR2 FQGNSA. The unexposed donors gave CD4+ T cells in about 2010-2018, prior to COVID-19. After more than eight days of culture, CD4+ T cells were isolated. Each well had a few million PBMCs in approximately 5.2% human AB serum with IL-2. On this clone itself: Its antigen is undetermined.

Clones were read by immunoSEQ multiplex PCR, and TCRdb kept only the in-frame ones, dropping some. The sample lists 20,000 to 25,000 clones; about 70% were seen once. The sequence derives from a human donor in good health. The rearrangement joins TRBV7-2 to TRBJ2-5; 7 nucleotides align to TRBD2. The sequencing input was CD4+ T cells from PBMCs, cultured in vitro. The CDR3 region has the DNA TGTGCCAGCGGCGGGGGAGAGACCCAGTACTTC. Protein sequence: CASGGGETQYF.